The sequence of this T cell receptor (beta chain) was determined in a study of T cells in Graves' hyperthyroidism and ophthalmopathy. Study-level results: Model output signaled ophthalmopathy a median roughly 6.5 months ahead of onset.

The V gene lost 5 bases and the J gene lost 7 bases, with 15 bases spanning the gap. The CDR3 sequence is 14 residues long. Germline loops: CDR1 SGHAT, CDR2 FQNNGV. Amplification yielded TCR beta CDR3 regions, with RNA transcripts as the source. TCR CDR3 underwent first-round RT-PCR with the HTBI primer set. A single record per CDR3 protein comes from TCRdb applying MiXCR to the multiplex PCR reads. The data contain 550,000 to 700,000 distinct CDR3 sequences, under 60% of them singletons. As to this clonotype: No antigen is known for it.

Sequences were obtained from peripheral blood or thyroid tissue (not recorded which). This TCR derives from an adult woman with Graves' disease, either hyperthyroidism or ophthalmopathy (not recorded which). The J gene is TRBJ1-3, the V gene TRBV11-2; possible D gene TRBD1, 5 bases. CDR3 loop: CASSPGQGWNTIYF. The DNA for the CDR3 is TGTGCCAGCAGCCCCGGGCAGGGCTGGAACACCATATATTTT.